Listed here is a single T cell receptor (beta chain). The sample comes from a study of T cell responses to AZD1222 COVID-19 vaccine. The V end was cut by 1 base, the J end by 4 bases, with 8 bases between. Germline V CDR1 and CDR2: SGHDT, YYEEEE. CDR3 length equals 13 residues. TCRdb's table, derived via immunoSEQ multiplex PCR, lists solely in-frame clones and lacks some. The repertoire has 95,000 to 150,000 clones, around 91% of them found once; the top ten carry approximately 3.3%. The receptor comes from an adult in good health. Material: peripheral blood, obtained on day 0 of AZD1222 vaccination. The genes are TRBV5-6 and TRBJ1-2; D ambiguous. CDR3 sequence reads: CASSLWQSYGYTF. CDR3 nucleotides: TGTGCCAGCAGCTTGTGGCAATCCTATGGCTACACCTTC.